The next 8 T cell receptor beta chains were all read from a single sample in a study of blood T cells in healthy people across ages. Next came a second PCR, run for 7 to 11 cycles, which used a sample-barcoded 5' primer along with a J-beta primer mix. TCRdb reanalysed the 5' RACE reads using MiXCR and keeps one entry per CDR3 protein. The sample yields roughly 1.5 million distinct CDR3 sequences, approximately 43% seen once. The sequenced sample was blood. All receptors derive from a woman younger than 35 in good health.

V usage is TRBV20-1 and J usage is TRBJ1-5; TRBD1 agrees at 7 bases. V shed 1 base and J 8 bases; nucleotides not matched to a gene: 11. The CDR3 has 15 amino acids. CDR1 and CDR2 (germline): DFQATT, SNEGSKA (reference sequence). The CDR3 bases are TGCAGTGCTAGAGTTTCACAGGGGAAGATCAAGCCCCAGCATTTT. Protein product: CSARVSQGKIKPQHF.

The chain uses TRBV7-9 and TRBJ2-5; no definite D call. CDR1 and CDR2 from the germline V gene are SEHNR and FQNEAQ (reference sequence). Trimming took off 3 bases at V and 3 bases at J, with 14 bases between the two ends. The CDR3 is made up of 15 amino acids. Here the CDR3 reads CASSFGQAPKETQYF. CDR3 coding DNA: TGTGCCAGCAGCTTTGGGCAGGCCCCGAAAGAGACCCAGTACTTC.

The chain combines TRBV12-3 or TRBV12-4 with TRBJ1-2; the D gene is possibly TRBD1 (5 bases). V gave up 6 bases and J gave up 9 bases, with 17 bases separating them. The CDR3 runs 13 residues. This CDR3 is CASSLNQGRRYTF. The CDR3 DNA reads TGTGCCAGCAGCCTAAACCAGGGTAGGCGCTACACCTTC.

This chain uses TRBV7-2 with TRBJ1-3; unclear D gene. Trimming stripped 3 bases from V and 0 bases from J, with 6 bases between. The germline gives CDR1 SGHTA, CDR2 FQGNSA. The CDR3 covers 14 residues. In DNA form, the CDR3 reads TGTGCCAGCAGCTTTGAGAGCTCTGGAAACACCATATATTTT. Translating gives CASSFESSGNTIYF. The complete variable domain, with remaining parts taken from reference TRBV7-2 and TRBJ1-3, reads GAGVSQSPSNKVTEKGKDVELRCDPISGHTALYWYRQSLGQGLEFLIYFQGNSAPDKSGLPSDRFSAERTGGSVSTLTIQRTQQEDSAVYLCASSFESSGNTIYFGEGSWLTVV.

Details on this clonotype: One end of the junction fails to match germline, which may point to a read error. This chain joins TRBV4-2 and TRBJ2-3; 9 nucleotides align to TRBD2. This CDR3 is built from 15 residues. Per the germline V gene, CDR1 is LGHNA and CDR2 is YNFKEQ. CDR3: CVSSQWGGGADTQYF. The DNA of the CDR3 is TGTGTCAGCAGCCAATGGGGCGGGGGGGCAGATACGCAGTATTTT.

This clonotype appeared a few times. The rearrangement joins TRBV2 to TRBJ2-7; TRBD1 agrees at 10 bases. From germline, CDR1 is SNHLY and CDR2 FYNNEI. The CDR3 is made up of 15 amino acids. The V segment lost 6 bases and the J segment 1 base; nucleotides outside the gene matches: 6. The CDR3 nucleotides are TGTGCCAGCAGAACCGGGACAGGGGAGTCCTACGAGCAGTACTTC. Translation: CASRTGTGESYEQYF.

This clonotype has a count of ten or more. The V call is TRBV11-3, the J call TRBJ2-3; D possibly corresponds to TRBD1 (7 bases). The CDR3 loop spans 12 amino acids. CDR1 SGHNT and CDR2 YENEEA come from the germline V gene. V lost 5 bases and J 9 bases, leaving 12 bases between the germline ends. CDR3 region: CASSQGGATQYF. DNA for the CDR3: TGTGCCAGCAGCCAGGGGGGAGCCACGCAGTATTTT. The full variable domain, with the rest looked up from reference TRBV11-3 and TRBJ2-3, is EAGVVQSPRYKIIEKKQPVAFWCNPISGHNTLYWYLQNLGQGPELLIRYENEEAVDDSQLPKDRFSAERLKGVDSTLKIQPAELGDSAVYLCASSQGGATQYFGPGTRLTVL.

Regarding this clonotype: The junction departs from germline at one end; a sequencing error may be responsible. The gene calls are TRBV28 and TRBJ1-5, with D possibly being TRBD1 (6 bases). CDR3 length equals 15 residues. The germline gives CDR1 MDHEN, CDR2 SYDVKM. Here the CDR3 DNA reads TGTGCCAGCACGAACGTGGGGGGCGCGGGGCAGCCCCGGCATTTT. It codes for CASTNVGGAGQPRHF.